The text below deals with one TCR beta chain. Its antigen is undetermined. Arm-PCR with iRepertoire HTBI primers amplified the CDR3 regions for these TCR beta libraries. Each CDR3 protein is one row after TCRdb ran MiXCR on the multiplex PCR reads. The profile covers approximately 400,000 distinct CDR3 sequences, with under 15% appearing a single time and around 15% taken by the ten largest. The ends were cut back, 7 bases at V and 0 bases at J, with 10 bases in the middle. The CDR3 has 13 amino acids. The germline gives CDR1 DFQATT, CDR2 SNEGSKA (reference sequence). This specimen comes from a study of regulatory T cells in long-lasting Graves disease. Study-wide results and caveats: The sample size was small, and this may have reduced accuracy. Persistent disease samples used TRBV28, TRBJ1-2 and TRBJ2-5 preferentially.

Documented time point: newly diagnosed GD, antithyroid drugs for less than 3 months. Extracted PBMC RNA gave rise to the TCR library. The same sample was also used in a study of T cells in Graves' hyperthyroidism and ophthalmopathy. From that report: The authors deemed Graves' hyperthyroidism stable absent ophthalmopathy progression within 18 months. The majority of expanded thyroid clonotypes above 0.001 also appeared in blood.

Material: peripheral blood mononuclear cells (PBMCs), obtained at new diagnosis, from a patient treated with antithyroid drugs. The rearrangement joins TRBV20-1 to TRBJ1-5; no firm D call. This receptor was obtained from a woman between 25 and 40 years old with Graves disease. The CDR3 protein is CSGARLSNQPQHF. The CDR3 bases are TGCAGTGGCGCCAGACTTAGCAATCAGCCCCAGCATTTT.